This record concerns one TCR beta chain sequence. Its antigen is not known. CDR3 length: 16 residues. Germline CDR1 SGHRS, CDR2 YFSETQ. V dropped 2 bases and J dropped 5; count of bases not matched to a gene: 7. PCR amplification relied on 60 Vbeta primers (plus 13 Jbeta primers). The assay was immunoSEQ multiplex PCR, and TCRdb's table has in-frame clones only and misses some. The data show some 86,000 clones, with 67% seen just once and around 2.3% held by the top ten. The source of the sample is a study of cytomegalovirus exposure and HLA in healthy donors. Study-wide points: In a later analysis, TCR beta V- and J-gene trimming was associated with a missense DCLRE1C variant. Sequencing depth roughly uniform across donors was assumed in presence/absence analyses. TCR beta sequences reportedly predicted most subjects' HLA-A and HLA-B alleles accurately.

This receptor was obtained from a man aged 25-45 years in good health and CMV-seronegative. The gene calls are TRBV5-1 and TRBJ2-2; TRBD1 matches 9 bases. Sequences were obtained from PBMCs. CDR3 protein: CASSLEGQGGTGELFF. For the CDR3, the DNA is TGCGCCAGCAGCTTAGAGGGACAGGGAGGAACCGGGGAGCTGTTTTTT.